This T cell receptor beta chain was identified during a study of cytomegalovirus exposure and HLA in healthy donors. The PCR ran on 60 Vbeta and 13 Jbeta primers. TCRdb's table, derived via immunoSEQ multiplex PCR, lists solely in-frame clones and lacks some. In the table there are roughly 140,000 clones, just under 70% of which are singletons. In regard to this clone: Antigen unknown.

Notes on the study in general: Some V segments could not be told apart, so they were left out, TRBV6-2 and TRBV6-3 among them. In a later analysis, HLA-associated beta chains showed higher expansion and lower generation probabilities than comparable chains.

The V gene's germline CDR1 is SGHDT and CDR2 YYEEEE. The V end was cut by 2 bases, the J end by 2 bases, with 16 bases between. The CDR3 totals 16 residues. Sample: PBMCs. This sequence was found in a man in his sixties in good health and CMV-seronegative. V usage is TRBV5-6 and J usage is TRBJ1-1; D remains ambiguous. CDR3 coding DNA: TGTGCCAGCAGCTTCCCACAGATCTTGGCTAACACTGAAGCTTTCTTT. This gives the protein CASSFPQILANTEAFF.